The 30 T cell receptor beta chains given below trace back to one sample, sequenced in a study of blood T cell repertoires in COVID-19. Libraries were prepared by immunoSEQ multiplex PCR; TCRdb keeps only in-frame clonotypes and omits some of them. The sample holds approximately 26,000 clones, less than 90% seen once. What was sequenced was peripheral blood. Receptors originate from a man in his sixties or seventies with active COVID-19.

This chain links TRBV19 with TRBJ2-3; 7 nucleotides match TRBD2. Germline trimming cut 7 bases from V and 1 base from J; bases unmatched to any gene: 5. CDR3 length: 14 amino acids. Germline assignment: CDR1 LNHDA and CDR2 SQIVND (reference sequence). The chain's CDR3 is CASTDRGGTDTQYF. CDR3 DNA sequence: TGTGCCAGTACCGACCGGGGGGGCACAGATACGCAGTATTTT. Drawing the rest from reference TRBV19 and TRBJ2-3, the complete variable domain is DGGITQSPKYLFRKEGQNVTLSCEQNLNHDAMYWYRQDPGQGLRLIYYSQIVNDFQKGDIAEGYSVSREKKESFPLTVTSAQKNPTAFYLCASTDRGGTDTQYFGPGTRLTVL.

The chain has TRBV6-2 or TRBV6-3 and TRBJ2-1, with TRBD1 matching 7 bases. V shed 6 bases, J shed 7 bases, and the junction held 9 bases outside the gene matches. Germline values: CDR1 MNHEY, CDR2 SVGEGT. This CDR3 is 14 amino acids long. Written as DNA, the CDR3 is TGTGCCAGCAGCCCACGGACAGGAAGGAATGAGCAGTTCTTC. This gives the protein CASSPRTGRNEQFF.

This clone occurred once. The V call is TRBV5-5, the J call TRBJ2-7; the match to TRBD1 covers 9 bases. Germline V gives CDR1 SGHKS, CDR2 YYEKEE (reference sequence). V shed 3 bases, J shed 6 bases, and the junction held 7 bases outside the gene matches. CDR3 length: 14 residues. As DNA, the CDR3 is TGTGCCAGCAGCTACCGACAGGGGGGCGGCGAGCAGTACTTC. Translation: CASSYRQGGGEQYF.

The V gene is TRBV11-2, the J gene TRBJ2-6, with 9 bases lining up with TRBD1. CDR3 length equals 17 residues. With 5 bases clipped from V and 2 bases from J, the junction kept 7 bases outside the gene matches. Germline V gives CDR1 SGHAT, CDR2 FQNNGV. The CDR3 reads CASSNGQGRPGANVLTF. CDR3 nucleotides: TGTGCCAGCAGCAACGGACAGGGGAGGCCTGGGGCCAACGTCCTGACTTTC.

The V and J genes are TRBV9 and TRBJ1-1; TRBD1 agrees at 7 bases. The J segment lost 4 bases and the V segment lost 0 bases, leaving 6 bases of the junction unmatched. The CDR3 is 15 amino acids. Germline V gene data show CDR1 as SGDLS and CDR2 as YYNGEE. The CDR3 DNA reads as TGTGCCAGCAGCGTAGTAGCGGCAGGGGGCACTGAAGCTTTCTTT. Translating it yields CASSVVAAGGTEAFF.

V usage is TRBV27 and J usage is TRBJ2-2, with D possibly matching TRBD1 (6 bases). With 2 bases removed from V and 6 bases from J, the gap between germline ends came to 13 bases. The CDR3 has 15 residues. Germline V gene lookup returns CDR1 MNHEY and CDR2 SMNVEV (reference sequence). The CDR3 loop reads CASSLEGVRAGELFF. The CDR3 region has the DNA TGTGCCAGCAGTTTAGAGGGGGTCAGGGCCGGGGAGCTGTTTTTT.

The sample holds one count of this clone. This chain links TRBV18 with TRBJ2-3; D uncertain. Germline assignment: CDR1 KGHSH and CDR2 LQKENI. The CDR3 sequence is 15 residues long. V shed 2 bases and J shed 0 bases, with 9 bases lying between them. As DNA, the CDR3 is TGTGCCAGCTCACCATTCGAGACTAGCACAGATACGCAGTATTTT. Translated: CASSPFETSTDTQYF.

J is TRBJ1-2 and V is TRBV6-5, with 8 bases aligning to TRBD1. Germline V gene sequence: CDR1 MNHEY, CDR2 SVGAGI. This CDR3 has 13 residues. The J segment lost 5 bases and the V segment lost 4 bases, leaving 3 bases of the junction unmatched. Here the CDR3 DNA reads TGTGCCAGCAGTTTCGGACAGGGATATGGCTACACCTTC. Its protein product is CASSFGQGYGYTF.

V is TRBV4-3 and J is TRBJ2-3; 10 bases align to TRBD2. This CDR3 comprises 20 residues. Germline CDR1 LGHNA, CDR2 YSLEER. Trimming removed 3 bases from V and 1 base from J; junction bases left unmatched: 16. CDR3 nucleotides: TGCGCCAGCAGCCATTATAGAGTAGCGGGGGGCCGATCGGGCACAGATACGCAGTATTTT. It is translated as CASSHYRVAGGRSGTDTQYF.

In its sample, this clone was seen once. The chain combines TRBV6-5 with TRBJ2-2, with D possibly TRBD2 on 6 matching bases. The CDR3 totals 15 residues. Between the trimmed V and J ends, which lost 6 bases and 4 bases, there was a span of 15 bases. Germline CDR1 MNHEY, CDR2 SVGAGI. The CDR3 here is CASRRRDSTTGELFF. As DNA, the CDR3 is TGTGCCAGCAGGAGGAGGGACTCCACCACCGGGGAGCTGTTTTTT.

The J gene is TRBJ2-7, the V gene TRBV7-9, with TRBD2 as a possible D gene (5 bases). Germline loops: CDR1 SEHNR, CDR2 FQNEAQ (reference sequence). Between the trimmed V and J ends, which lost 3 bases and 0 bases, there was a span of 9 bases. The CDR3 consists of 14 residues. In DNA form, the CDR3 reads TGTGCCAGCAGCTTTTTAGCGAGCTCCTACGAGCAGTACTTC. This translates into CASSFLASSYEQYF. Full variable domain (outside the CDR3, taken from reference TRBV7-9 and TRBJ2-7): DTGVSQNPRHKITKRGQNVTFRCDPISEHNRLYWYRQTLGQGPEFLTYFQNEAQLEKSRLLSDRFSAERPKGSFSTLEIQRTEQGDSAMYLCASSFLASSYEQYFGPGTRLTVT.

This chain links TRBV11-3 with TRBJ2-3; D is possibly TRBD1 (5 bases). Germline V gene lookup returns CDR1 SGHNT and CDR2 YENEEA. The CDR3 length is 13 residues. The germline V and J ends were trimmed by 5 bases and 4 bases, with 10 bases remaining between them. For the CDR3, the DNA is TGTGCCAGCAGCCCCCTAGGGGCAGATACGCAGTATTTT. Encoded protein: CASSPLGADTQYF.

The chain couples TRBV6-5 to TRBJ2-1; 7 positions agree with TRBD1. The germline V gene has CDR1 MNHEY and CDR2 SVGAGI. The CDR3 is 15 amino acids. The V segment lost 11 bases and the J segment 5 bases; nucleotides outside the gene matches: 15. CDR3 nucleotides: TGTGCCCCCGAACTCAGACAGGGCTTGGACAATGAGCAGTTCTTC. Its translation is CAPELRQGLDNEQFF.

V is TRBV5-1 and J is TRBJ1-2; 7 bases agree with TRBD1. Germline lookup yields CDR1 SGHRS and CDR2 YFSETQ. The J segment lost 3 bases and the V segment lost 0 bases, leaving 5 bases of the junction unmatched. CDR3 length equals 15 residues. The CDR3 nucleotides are TGCGCCAGCAGCTTGGGACAGGGAACCTACTATGGCTACACCTTC. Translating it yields CASSLGQGTYYGYTF. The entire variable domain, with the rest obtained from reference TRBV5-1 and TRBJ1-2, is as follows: KAGVTQTPRYLIKTRGQQVTLSCSPISGHRSVSWYQQTPGQGLQFLFEYFSETQRNKGNFPGRFSGRQFSNSRSEMNVSTLELGDSALYLCASSLGQGTYYGYTFGSGTRLTVV.

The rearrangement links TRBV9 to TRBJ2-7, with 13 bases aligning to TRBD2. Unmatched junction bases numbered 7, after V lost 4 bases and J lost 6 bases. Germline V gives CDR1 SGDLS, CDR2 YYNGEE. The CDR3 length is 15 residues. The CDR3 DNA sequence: TGTGCCAGCAGCCTCGGACTAGCGGGGGACTCCGAGCAGTACTTC. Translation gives CASSLGLAGDSEQYF.

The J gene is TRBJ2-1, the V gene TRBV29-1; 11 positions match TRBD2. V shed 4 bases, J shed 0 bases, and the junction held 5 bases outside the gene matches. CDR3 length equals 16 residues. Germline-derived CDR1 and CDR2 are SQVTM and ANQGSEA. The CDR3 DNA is TGCAGCGTTGGCCCCACTAGCGGGAGCTCCTACAATGAGCAGTTCTTC. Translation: CSVGPTSGSSYNEQFF.

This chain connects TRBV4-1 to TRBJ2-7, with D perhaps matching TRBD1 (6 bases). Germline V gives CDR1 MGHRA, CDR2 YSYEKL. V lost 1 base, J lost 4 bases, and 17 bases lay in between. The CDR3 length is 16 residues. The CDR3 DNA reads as TGCGCCAGCAGCCAAGTGGGAACAGGGAACCCATACGAGCAGTACTTC. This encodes CASSQVGTGNPYEQYF.

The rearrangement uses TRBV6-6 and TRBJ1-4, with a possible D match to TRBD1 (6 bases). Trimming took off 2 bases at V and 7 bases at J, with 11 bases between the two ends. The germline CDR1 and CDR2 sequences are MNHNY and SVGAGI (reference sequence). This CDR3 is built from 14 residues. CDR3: CASSYGGGREKLFF. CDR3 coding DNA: TGTGCCAGCAGTTACGGCGGGGGGCGTGAAAAACTGTTTTTT.

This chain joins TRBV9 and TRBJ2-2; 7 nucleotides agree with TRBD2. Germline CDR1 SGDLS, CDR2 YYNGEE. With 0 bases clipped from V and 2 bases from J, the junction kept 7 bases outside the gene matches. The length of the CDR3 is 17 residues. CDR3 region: CASSVVKSGVNTGELFF. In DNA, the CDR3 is TGTGCCAGCAGCGTAGTGAAAAGCGGGGTAAACACCGGGGAGCTGTTTTTT.

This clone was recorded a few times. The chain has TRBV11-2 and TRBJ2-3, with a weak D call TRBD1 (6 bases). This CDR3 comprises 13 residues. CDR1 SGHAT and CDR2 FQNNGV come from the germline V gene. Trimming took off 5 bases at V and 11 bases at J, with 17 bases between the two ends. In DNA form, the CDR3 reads TGTGCCAGCAGCCGAATGGCGGCCAGGGGGCAGTATTTT. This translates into CASSRMAARGQYF. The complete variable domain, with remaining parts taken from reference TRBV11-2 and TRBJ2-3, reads EAGVAQSPRYKIIEKRQSVAFWCNPISGHATLYWYQQILGQGPKLLIQFQNNGVVDDSQLPKDRFSAERLKGVDSTLKIQPAKLEDSAVYLCASSRMAARGQYFGPGTRLTVL.

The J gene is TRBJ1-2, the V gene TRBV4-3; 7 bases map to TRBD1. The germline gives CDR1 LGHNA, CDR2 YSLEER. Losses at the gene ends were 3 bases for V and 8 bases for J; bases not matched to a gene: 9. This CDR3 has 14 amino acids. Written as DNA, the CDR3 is TGCGCCAGCAGCCAGGGGTCGACAGGGAGCGGCTACACCTTC. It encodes CASSQGSTGSGYTF.

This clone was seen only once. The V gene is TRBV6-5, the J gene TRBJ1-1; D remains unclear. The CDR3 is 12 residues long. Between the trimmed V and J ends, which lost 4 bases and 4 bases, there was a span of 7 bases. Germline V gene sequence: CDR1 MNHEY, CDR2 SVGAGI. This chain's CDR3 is CASSSGLTEAFF. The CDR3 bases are TGTGCCAGCAGTTCTGGACTCACTGAAGCTTTCTTT.

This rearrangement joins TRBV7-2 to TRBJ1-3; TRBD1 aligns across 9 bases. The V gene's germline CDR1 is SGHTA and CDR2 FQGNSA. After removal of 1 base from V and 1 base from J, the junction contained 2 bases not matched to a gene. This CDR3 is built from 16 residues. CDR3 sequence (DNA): TGTGCCAGCAGCTTAGTGGGACAGGGATCTGGAAACACCATATATTTT. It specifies CASSLVGQGSGNTIYF.

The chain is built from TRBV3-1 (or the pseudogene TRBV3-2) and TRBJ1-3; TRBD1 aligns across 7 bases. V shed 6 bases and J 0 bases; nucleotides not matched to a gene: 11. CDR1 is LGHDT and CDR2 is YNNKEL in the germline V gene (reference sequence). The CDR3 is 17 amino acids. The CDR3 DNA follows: TGTGCCAGCAGACCCACCGGGACAGCGCTCTCTGGAAACACCATATATTTT. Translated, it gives CASRPTGTALSGNTIYF.

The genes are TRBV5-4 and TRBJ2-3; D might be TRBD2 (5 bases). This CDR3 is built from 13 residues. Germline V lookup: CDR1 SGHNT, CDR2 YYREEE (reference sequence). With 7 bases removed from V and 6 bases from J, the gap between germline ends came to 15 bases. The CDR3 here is CASPSLSGDTQYF. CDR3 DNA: TGTGCCAGCCCCTCCCTCTCGGGGGATACGCAGTATTTT.

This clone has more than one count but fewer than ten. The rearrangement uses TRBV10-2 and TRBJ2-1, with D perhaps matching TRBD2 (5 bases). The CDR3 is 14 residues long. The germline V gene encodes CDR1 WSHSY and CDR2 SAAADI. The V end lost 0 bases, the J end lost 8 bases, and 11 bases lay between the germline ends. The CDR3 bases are TGCGCCAGCAGTGAGTCGAGAACTAGGGATGAGCAGTTCTTC. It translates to CASSESRTRDEQFF.

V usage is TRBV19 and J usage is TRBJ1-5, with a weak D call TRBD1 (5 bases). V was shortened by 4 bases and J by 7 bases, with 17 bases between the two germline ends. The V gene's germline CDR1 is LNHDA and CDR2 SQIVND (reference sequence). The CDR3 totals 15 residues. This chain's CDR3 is CASSTTGQGRQPQHF. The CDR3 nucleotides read TGTGCCAGTAGTACTACAGGTCAGGGAAGGCAGCCCCAGCATTTT. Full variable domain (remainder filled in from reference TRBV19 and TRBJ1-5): DGGITQSPKYLFRKEGQNVTLSCEQNLNHDAMYWYRQDPGQGLRLIYYSQIVNDFQKGDIAEGYSVSREKKESFPLTVTSAQKNPTAFYLCASSTTGQGRQPQHFGDGTRLSIL.

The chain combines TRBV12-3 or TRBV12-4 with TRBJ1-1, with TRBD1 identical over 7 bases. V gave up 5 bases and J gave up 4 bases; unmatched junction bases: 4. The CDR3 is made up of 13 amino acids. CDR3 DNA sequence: TGTGCCAGCAGTCCCAGACAGGGCACTGAAGCTTTCTTT. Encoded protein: CASSPRQGTEAFF.

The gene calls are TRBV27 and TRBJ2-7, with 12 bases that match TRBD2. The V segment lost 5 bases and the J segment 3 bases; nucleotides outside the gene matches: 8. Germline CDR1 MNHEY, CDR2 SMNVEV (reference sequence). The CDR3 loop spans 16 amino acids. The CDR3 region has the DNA TGTGCCAGCAGTCTCCCCCGGACTAGCGGGGTCTACGAGCAGTACTTC. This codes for CASSLPRTSGVYEQYF.

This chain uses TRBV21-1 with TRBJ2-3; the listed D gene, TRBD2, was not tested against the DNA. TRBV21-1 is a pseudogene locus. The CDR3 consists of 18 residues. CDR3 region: CASSKRSGEGRTNDTQYF. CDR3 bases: TGTGCCAGCAGCAAAAGAAGTGGGGAGGGCCGGACCAACGATACGCAGTATTTT.